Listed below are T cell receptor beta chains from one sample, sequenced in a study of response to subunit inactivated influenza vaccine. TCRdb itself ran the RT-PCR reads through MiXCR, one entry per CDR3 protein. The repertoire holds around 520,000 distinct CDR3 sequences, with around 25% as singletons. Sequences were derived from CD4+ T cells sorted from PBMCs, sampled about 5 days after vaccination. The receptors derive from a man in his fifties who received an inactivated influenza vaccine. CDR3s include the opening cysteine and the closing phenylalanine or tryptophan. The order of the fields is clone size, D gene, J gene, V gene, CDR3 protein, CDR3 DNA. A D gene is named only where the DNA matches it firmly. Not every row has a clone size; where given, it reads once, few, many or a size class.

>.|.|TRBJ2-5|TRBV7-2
CAIGDETQYF
TGTGCCATCGGGGATGAGACCCAGTACTTC
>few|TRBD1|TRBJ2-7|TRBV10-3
CAISGGRGTYEQYF
TGTGCCATCAGTGGGGGCAGGGGGACCTACGAGCAGTACTTC
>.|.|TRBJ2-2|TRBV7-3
CASSKEGPGELFF
TGTGCCAGCAGCAAAGAGGGACCCGGGGAGCTGTTTTTT
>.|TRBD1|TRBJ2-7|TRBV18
CASSPLETGTGSYEQYF
TGTGCCAGCTCACCTTTGGAAACCGGGACAGGGTCCTACGAGCAGTACTTC
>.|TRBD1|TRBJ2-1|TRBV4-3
CASSQEDRGNEQFF
TGCGCCAGCAGCCAAGAGGACAGGGGGAATGAGCAGTTCTTC
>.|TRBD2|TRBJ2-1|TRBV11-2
CASSLFLAGVRPYNEQFF
TGTGCCAGCAGCTTATTTCTAGCGGGAGTTCGGCCCTACAATGAGCAGTTCTTC
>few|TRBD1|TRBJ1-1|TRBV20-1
CSARDFAQGGDTEAFF
TGCAGTGCTAGAGATTTCGCACAGGGGGGAGACACTGAAGCTTTCTTT
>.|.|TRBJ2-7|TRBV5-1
CASSLGQVSSYEQYF
TGCGCCAGCAGCTTGGGGCAGGTGAGCTCCTACGAGCAGTACTTC
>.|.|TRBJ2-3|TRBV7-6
CASSLRGAGSRTDTQYF
TGTGCCAGCAGCTTACGAGGGGCTGGGAGCCGCACAGATACGCAGTATTTT
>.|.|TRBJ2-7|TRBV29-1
CSVQQVYEQYF
TGCAGCGTTCAACAGGTCTACGAGCAGTACTTC